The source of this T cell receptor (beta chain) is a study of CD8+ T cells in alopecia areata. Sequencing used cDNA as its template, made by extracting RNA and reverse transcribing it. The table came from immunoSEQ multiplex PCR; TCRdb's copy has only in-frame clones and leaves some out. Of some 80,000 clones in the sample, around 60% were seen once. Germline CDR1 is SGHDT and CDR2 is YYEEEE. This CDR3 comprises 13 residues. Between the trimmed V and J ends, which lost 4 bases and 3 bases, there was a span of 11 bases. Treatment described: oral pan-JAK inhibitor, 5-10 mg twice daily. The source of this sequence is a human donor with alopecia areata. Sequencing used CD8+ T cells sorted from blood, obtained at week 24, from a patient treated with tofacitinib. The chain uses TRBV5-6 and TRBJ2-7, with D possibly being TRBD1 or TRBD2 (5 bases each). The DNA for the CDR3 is TGTGCCAGCAGCCCCGGGGACCTCTACGAGCAGTACTTC. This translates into CASSPGDLYEQYF.